This T cell receptor beta chain was observed in a study of neoadjuvant nivolumab and ipilimumab in lung cancer. Overall study context: The combination arm added day-1 ipilimumab 1 mg/kg to nivolumab 3 mg/kg on days 1, 15, 29.

TCRdb keeps only in-frame clones here, not all; method: immunoSEQ multiplex PCR. Counted here are some 3,500 clones, 60% to 80% occurring once; the ten biggest clones make up approximately 1.4%. V was cut by 1 base and J by 3 bases, with 12 bases left in between. The length of the CDR3 is 15 residues. Germline loops: CDR1 KGHSH, CDR2 LQKENI. This clonotype was sampled from an adult with non-small cell lung cancer. The material sequenced was peripheral blood, taken after neoadjuvant nivolumab, alone or with ipilimumab, at or shortly before surgery. The chain uses TRBV18 and TRBJ1-2; D may be TRBD1 (5 bases). Here the CDR3 DNA reads TGTGCCAGCTCACCACAACAAGAAGGGGACTATGGCTACACCTTC. Translation: CASSPQQEGDYGYTF.